Following are 8 T cell receptor beta chains from one sample sequenced in a study of T cells in localized non-small cell lung cancer. Data came from immunoSEQ multiplex PCR; TCRdb stores just in-frame clones and leaves some out. Among 86,000 or so clones listed, approximately 84% were seen once. The sequences come from peripheral blood, collected before any cancer treatment. These receptors originate from a man aged 35 to 69 with stage I lung adenocarcinoma.

J is TRBJ1-2 and V is TRBV18; D remains unclear. V was cut by 5 bases and J by 8 bases, with 9 bases left in between. The CDR3 runs to 11 residues. Germline V gives CDR1 KGHSH, CDR2 LQKENI. The CDR3 loop reads CASSEGWGYTF. The CDR3 DNA is TGTGCCAGCTCAGAGGGTTGGGGCTACACCTTC.

The chain carries TRBV18 and TRBJ1-2; D gene unclear. The CDR3 runs to 14 residues. Trimming cost V 3 bases and J 8 bases, with 16 bases left between them. Germline V gives CDR1 KGHSH, CDR2 LQKENI. The CDR3 DNA sequence: TGTGCCAGCTCACCCGAGCCGAGGGTCGGCGGCTACACCTTC. This codes for CASSPEPRVGGYTF.

The V gene is TRBV2, the J gene TRBJ2-7; TRBD1 matches 11 bases. Germline V gene lookup returns CDR1 SNHLY and CDR2 FYNNEI. V shed 6 bases, J shed 4 bases, and the junction held 17 bases outside the gene matches. The CDR3 is 18 amino acids. In DNA form, the CDR3 reads TGTGCCAGCAGATCCCGGGACAGGGGGTTATCCGGGAGGTACGAGCAGTACTTC. It is translated as CASRSRDRGLSGRYEQYF.

This chain connects TRBV10-3 to TRBJ2-1, with 7 bases aligning to TRBD2. The CDR3 is made up of 14 amino acids. Trimming took 3 bases from V and 6 from J; bases not matched to a gene: 5. Looked up from germline, CDR1 is ENHRY and CDR2 is SYGVKD. The CDR3 DNA reads as TGTGCCATCAGTGACCCCGGGACTACCAATGAGCAGTTCTTC. As protein: CAISDPGTTNEQFF.

The CDR3 DNA sequence: TGTGCCAGCAGTTCCACAGGGGAACTTGGAAACACCATATATTTT. Translating it yields CASSSTGELGNTIYF. This chain uses TRBV5-6 with TRBJ1-3; 7 bases align to TRBD1. This CDR3 comprises 15 residues. After removal of 5 bases from V and 3 bases from J, the junction contained 8 bases not matched to a gene. Germline lookup yields CDR1 SGHDT and CDR2 YYEEEE.

The rearrangement joins TRBV20-1 to TRBJ1-2; D is undetermined. CDR1 DFQATT and CDR2 SNEGSKA come from the germline V gene (reference sequence). The ends were cut back, 5 bases at V and 8 bases at J, with 12 bases in the middle. This CDR3 region has 11 residues. The CDR3 DNA reads as TGCAGTGCTCCAATGACGGCCGGCTACACCTTC. It is translated as CSAPMTAGYTF.

The chain couples TRBV6-1 to TRBJ2-7, with 8 nucleotides matching TRBD1. With 7 bases clipped from V and 2 bases from J, the junction kept 7 bases outside the gene matches. The CDR3 spans 14 residues. CDR1 and CDR2 (germline): MNHNS, SASEGT. For the CDR3, the DNA is TGTGCCAGCATCACGGACAGGGCAGCCTACGAGCAGTACTTC. The encoded protein is CASITDRAAYEQYF.

This clone was counted a single time. This chain uses TRBV14 with TRBJ2-7; TRBD1 matches 8 bases. This CDR3 comprises 15 residues. Germline V gene data show CDR1 as SGHDN and CDR2 as FVKESK. V was clipped by 2 bases and J by 4 bases; unmatched bases: 7. This CDR3 reads CASSQRTGWGYEQYF. The CDR3 DNA sequence: TGTGCCAGCAGCCAAAGGACAGGGTGGGGGTACGAGCAGTACTTC.